This T cell receptor (beta chain) appears in the sequencing data of a study of T cell responses to AZD1222 COVID-19 vaccine. Profiled with immunoSEQ multiplex PCR; TCRdb holds only in-frame clones, not every one. The top ten clones hold around 5% of a sample with 120,000 to 150,000 clones, around 83% of them seen once. The germline V gene has CDR1 MNHEY and CDR2 SVGAGI. This CDR3 is 14 amino acids long. V was shortened by 8 bases and J by 0 bases, with 11 bases between the two germline ends. The clonotype originates from an adult who received the AZD1222 COVID-19 vaccine. The V gene is TRBV6-5, the J gene TRBJ1-5; no clear D gene. Here the sequenced sample was peripheral blood, taken 28 days after the second AZD1222 dose. The CDR3 sequence: CASEVPYSNQPQHF. CDR3 bases: TGTGCCAGCGAGGTACCTTATAGCAATCAGCCCCAGCATTTT.